This TCR beta chain was sequenced for a study of regulatory T cells in long-lasting Graves disease. As to time point: newly diagnosed GD, antithyroid drugs for less than 3 months. Researchers made the TCR library from RNA that was extracted from PBMCs. The CDR3 is 15 amino acids. CDR1 and CDR2 from the germline V gene are MNHEY and SVGEGT. Points on this clonotype: Germline is not matched at one junction end, which may reflect a read error.

Arm-PCR with iRepertoire HTBI primers amplified the CDR3 regions for these TCR beta libraries. One entry per CDR3 protein results from TCRdb running MiXCR on the multiplex PCR reads. The sample records about 450,000 distinct CDR3 sequences, 12% to 15% being singletons. This same sample was also part of a study on T cells in Graves' hyperthyroidism and ophthalmopathy. That publication notes: Participants, patients aged 18 to 65, had newly diagnosed hyperthyroidism with a duration under 2 months. Stable hyperthyroidism was told apart from ophthalmopathy by a model built on 13 V-J features.

This clonotype was sampled from a woman aged 45-65 years with Graves disease. The rearrangement joins TRBV6-2 or TRBV6-3 to TRBJ2-1; 10 bases align to TRBD2. The sample here was peripheral blood mononuclear cells (PBMCs), taken at new diagnosis, from a patient treated with antithyroid drugs. The CDR3 reads CASSYGGSSGSPNYF. CDR3 coding DNA: TGTGCCAGCAGTTACGGTGGTTCTAGCGGGAGTCCTAATTATTTC.